Below are 18 T cell receptor beta chains sequenced from a single sample in a study of CXCR3-negative and CXCR3-positive naive CD8 T cells (dated by TCRdb to the late 2010s). Sequenced using a NextSeq 550. The Human TCR Profiling Kit (MiLaboratory) was used to prepare UMI-labeled 5' RACE TRB cDNA libraries. Once TCRdb had reprocessed the reads, it stored one entry per CDR3 protein sequence and supplied no DNA. The data table for this sample lists about 130,000 distinct CDR3 sequences. The ten top clones hold roughly 0.29% of the sample. Sequenced input: naive CXCR3- CD8+ T cells from blood. Interpreted using the paper, the cell subset or site label stands for: CD45RO-CCR7+CD27+CD95- naive CD8+ T cells lacking CXCR3 (TNR3-). These receptors all stem from a human donor in good health. Some clones in this sample may be carry-over from other donors' samples.

The chain combines TRBV29-1 with TRBJ2-6. The CDR3 has 15 amino acids. The germline CDR1 and CDR2 sequences are SQVTM and ANQGSEA. CDR3 loop: CSVVSLDSGANVLTF.

The chain carries TRBV4-2 and TRBJ2-7; the TCRdb D gene call, TRBD2, has no DNA to confirm it. The CDR3 runs 18 residues. Germline V gene sequence: CDR1 LGHNA, CDR2 YNFKEQ. The CDR3 loop reads CASSQSRGSRDGGYEQYF.

V gene TRBV5-5 combines with J gene TRBJ2-1; TCRdb names TRBD1, which stays unverified in the absence of DNA. From germline, CDR1 is SGHKS and CDR2 YYEKEE (reference sequence). CDR3 size: 16 residues. The chain's CDR3 is CASSLSFRGSSGEQFF.

CDR3 protein: CSAAGLAGGGTYEQYF. The chain couples TRBV29-1 to TRBJ2-7; TCRdb selects TRBD2, and the lack of DNA leaves this call unchecked. The germline CDR1 and CDR2 sequences are SQVTM and ANQGSEA. The CDR3 is 16 residues long.

CDR3 in amino acids: CASSSIAGGPVERFF. The chain recombines TRBV7-9 with TRBJ2-1; no DNA is available, so the TRBD2 call from TCRdb remains unchecked. The CDR3 extends over 15 amino acids. Germline V gene sequence: CDR1 SEHNR, CDR2 FQNEAQ (reference sequence).

V usage is TRBV7-9 and J usage is TRBJ2-4. CDR3 length equals 13 residues. Germline V CDR1 and CDR2: SEHNR, FQNEAQ (reference sequence). Here the CDR3 reads CASSTRSKNIQYF.

The chain couples TRBV4-3 to TRBJ1-4. Per the germline V gene, CDR1 is LGHNA and CDR2 is YSLEER. The CDR3 loop spans 19 amino acids. The CDR3 sequence is CASSHALTAEGKTNEKLFF.

The chain couples TRBV18 to TRBJ1-6; TCRdb names TRBD1, which stays unverified in the absence of DNA. Per germline, CDR1 KGHSH and CDR2 LQKENI. The CDR3 covers 13 residues. The chain's CDR3 is CASGQEYNSPLHF.

CDR3 amino acids: CSASLITEAFF. This chain links TRBV20-1 with TRBJ1-1. Germline CDR1 reads DFQATT; CDR2 reads SNEGSKA (reference sequence). The CDR3 contains 11 residues.

The chain is built from TRBV9 and TRBJ1-2; TCRdb indicates TRBD1, and absent DNA this call remains unverified. CDR1 SGDLS and CDR2 YYNGEE come from the germline V gene. CDR3 length: 16 residues. CDR3 in amino acids: CASSVGWDKTHYGYTF.

The chain has TRBV3-1 and TRBJ2-7; TCRdb's D call of TRBD1 is untestable without DNA. In germline, CDR1 is LGHDT, CDR2 YNNKEL (reference sequence). The CDR3 runs 15 residues. CDR3 amino acids: CASSQDPTGGYEQYF.

This chain connects TRBV13 to TRBJ2-7; TCRdb reports TRBD1, a call that lacks DNA to check it against. This CDR3 is built from 14 residues. Germline V gene lookup returns CDR1 PRHDT and CDR2 FYEKMQ (reference sequence). The CDR3 sequence is CASSPRTGRYEQYF.

V gene TRBV18 combines with J gene TRBJ1-1; TCRdb names TRBD1, which stays unverified in the absence of DNA. The CDR3 covers 16 residues. Germline lookup yields CDR1 KGHSH and CDR2 LQKENI. This CDR3 reads CASSPWGDSAFSEAFF. The variable domain in full, with the rest retrieved from reference TRBV18 and TRBJ1-1, is NAGVMQNPRHLVRRRGQEARLRCSPMKGHSHVYWYRQLPEEGLKFMVYLQKENIIDESGMPKERFSAEFPKEGPSILRIQQVVRGDSAAYFCASSPWGDSAFSEAFFGQGTRLTVV.

CDR3: CASSQDVTSGRAGELFF. V gene TRBV4-2 combines with J gene TRBJ2-2; the TCRdb D gene call, TRBD2, has no DNA to confirm it. The CDR3 loop spans 17 amino acids. Germline V gives CDR1 LGHNA, CDR2 YNFKEQ.

CDR3: CASSEWTGQGTEAFF. The chain carries TRBV9 and TRBJ1-1; the D call from TCRdb, TRBD1, cannot be confirmed without DNA. The CDR3 consists of 15 residues. Germline V gene data show CDR1 as SGDLS and CDR2 as YYNGEE.

The CDR3 region is CASSLGQGAGEQYF. The chain combines TRBV28 with TRBJ2-7; TCRdb calls TRBD1, which cannot be checked without DNA. The CDR3 extends over 14 amino acids. Germline V lookup: CDR1 MDHEN, CDR2 SYDVKM.

The chain joins TRBV6-6 to TRBJ2-1; TCRdb names TRBD1, which stays unverified in the absence of DNA. CDR1 is MNHNY, CDR2 SVGAGI, per germline (reference sequence). CDR3 length: 15 amino acids. The CDR3 loop is CASSPSGDNYNEQFF.

The rearrangement links TRBV21-1 to TRBJ1-2; the D call of TRBD1 rests on TCRdb alone, since no DNA is present to check it. TRBV21-1 is a listed pseudogene. The CDR3 sequence is 13 residues long. The CDR3 loop reads CASSKGQGAGYTF.